The clone carrying this TCR beta chain has only one observation. Its antigen is unknown. The sample is drawn from a study of OX40 agonist ivuxolimab in advanced cancers. Repertoires were generated with immunoSEQ multiplex PCR, while TCRdb's copy carries only in-frame clones and drops some. Of 25,000 to 40,000 clones listed, roughly 76% are singletons. Trimming shortened V by 0 bases and J by 4 bases, and 7 bases separated the two germline ends. The germline CDR1 and CDR2 sequences are LNHDA and SQIVND (reference sequence). The CDR3 consists of 14 residues. Study-wide results and caveats: Clonal expansion was among the lowest in partial responders at 0.1-3.0 mg/kg, especially CD8+. Researchers did not determine the expanded peripheral T cells' antigen specificity.

Sequenced here: CD4+ or CD8+ T cells sorted from blood, sampled in a trial of the OX40 agonist ivuxolimab. This TCR came from an adult with an advanced solid tumor such as melanoma, head and neck, liver or kidney cancer. V usage is TRBV19 and J usage is TRBJ1-5, with D maybe TRBD1 (5 bases). The CDR3 nucleotides are TGTGCCAGTAGTATAGATCAGGGAAATCAGCCCCAGCATTTT. Translated, it gives CASSIDQGNQPQHF.